The next 25 T cell receptor beta chains were all read from a single sample in a study of cytomegalovirus exposure and HLA in healthy donors. With 60 Vbeta and 13 Jbeta primers, the PCR was carried out. Here immunoSEQ multiplex PCR was the method, and the copy in TCRdb shows in-frame clones only, minus some. The data hold about 100,000 clones, with about four fifths observed a single time. The source material was PBMCs. These receptor sequences come from a middle-aged woman in good health and CMV-seronegative.

In its sample, this clone was seen once. At one end, the junction sequence differs from germline, possibly due to a read error. The rearrangement links TRBV2 to TRBJ1-1, with TRBD1 as a possible D gene (6 bases). This CDR3 comprises 14 residues. CDR1 and CDR2 (germline): SNHLY, FYNNEI. Written as DNA, the CDR3 is TGTGCCAGCAGGGCGGACAGAATGAACCCTGAAGCTTTCTTT. Protein sequence: CASRADRMNPEAFF.

The J gene is TRBJ1-6, the V gene TRBV30; D gene unclear. Trimming took off 5 bases at V and 0 bases at J, with 8 bases between the two ends. This CDR3 contains 14 residues. CDR1 GTSNPN and CDR2 SVGIG come from the germline V gene (reference sequence). For the CDR3, the DNA is TGTGCCTGGGGCGGAAGCTCCTATAATTCACCCCTCCACTTT. The encoded protein is CAWGGSSYNSPLHF.

V is TRBV5-1 and J is TRBJ2-4; a weak D match, TRBD2 (6 bases). The V gene's germline CDR1 is SGHRS and CDR2 YFSETQ. The ends were cut back, 0 bases at V and 0 bases at J, with 7 bases in the middle. This CDR3 region has 15 residues. CDR3 residues: CASSLGGEAKNIQYF. The CDR3 DNA follows: TGCGCCAGCAGCTTGGGCGGGGAAGCCAAAAACATTCAGTACTTC.

Concerning this clone itself: Distinct nucleotide sequences in the sample also encode this CDR3. The chain joins TRBV9 to TRBJ1-1; TRBD1 agrees at 7 bases. CDR3 length equals 15 residues. Germline V gene sequence: CDR1 SGDLS, CDR2 YYNGEE. V shed 3 bases and J 1 base; nucleotides not matched to a gene: 6. The CDR3 nucleotides read TGTGCCAGCAGCGGACAACAGGGGCCGAACACTGAAGCTTTCTTT. Amino acid sequence: CASSGQQGPNTEAFF.

In its sample, this clone was seen once. V is TRBV5-1 and J is TRBJ1-6; a weak D match, TRBD1 (6 bases). V was pared by 0 bases and J by 10 bases, with 14 bases between. This CDR3 region has 15 residues. CDR1 and CDR2 from the germline V gene are SGHRS and YFSETQ. The CDR3 DNA sequence: TGCGCCAGCAGCTTGGCCATACAGGGTTACTCACCCCTCCACTTT. This gives the protein CASSLAIQGYSPLHF.

This chain connects TRBV4-3 to TRBJ2-7; maybe TRBD2 (7 bases). The V end was cut by 6 bases, the J end by 3 bases, with 18 bases between. Germline V gene data show CDR1 as LGHNA and CDR2 as YSLEER. CDR3 length: 15 amino acids. CDR3 DNA sequence: TGCGCCAGCAGTCAGACGAGGGGGGGGGACTACGAGCAGTACTTC. Translated: CASSQTRGGDYEQYF.

This rearrangement joins TRBV18 to TRBJ2-2; a possible D gene is TRBD2 (6 bases). CDR1 and CDR2 (germline): KGHSH, LQKENI. CDR3 length equals 16 residues. Trimming took off 3 bases at V and 3 bases at J, with 14 bases between the two ends. The CDR3 region is CASSPRRVMDTGELFF. CDR3 DNA sequence: TGTGCCAGCTCACCTCGGAGGGTAATGGACACCGGGGAGCTGTTTTTT.

V is TRBV19 and J is TRBJ1-3; D gene ambiguous. The CDR3 has 17 amino acids. Per germline, CDR1 LNHDA and CDR2 SQIVND (reference sequence). V shed 7 bases and J shed 2 bases, with 21 bases lying between them. Here the CDR3 DNA reads TGTGCCAGTATCTCAAGGTCCGGGTACGGTCCTGGAAACACCATATATTTT. Its protein is CASISRSGYGPGNTIYF. Drawing the rest from reference TRBV19 and TRBJ1-3, the complete variable domain is DGGITQSPKYLFRKEGQNVTLSCEQNLNHDAMYWYRQDPGQGLRLIYYSQIVNDFQKGDIAEGYSVSREKKESFPLTVTSAQKNPTAFYLCASISRSGYGPGNTIYFGEGSWLTVV.

A word on this clone: At one boundary the junction diverges from the germline segment, which might be a read error. Written as DNA, the CDR3 is TGTGCCAGCAGAGCGGACAGGGGGAACGCCGGGGAGCTGTTTTTT. It translates to CASRADRGNAGELFF. This sequence joins TRBV6-1 and TRBJ2-2, with TRBD1 identical over 10 bases. Germline-derived CDR1 and CDR2 are MNHNS and SASEGT. The CDR3 has 15 residues.

The chain uses TRBV7-9 and TRBJ1-6; 8 positions agree with TRBD1. Trimming cost V 0 bases and J 1 base; bases outside gene matches: 5. The germline CDR1 and CDR2 sequences are SEHNR and FQNEAQ (reference sequence). CDR3 size: 18 residues. CDR3 amino acids: CASSLAGTGGSYNSPLHF. For the CDR3, the DNA is TGTGCCAGCAGCTTAGCGGGGACAGGAGGATCCTATAATTCACCCCTCCACTTT. Variable domain in full (rest from reference TRBV7-9 and TRBJ1-6): DTGVSQNPRHKITKRGQNVTFRCDPISEHNRLYWYRQTLGQGPEFLTYFQNEAQLEKSRLLSDRFSAERPKGSFSTLEIQRTEQGDSAMYLCASSLAGTGGSYNSPLHFGNGTRLTVT.

The V call is TRBV7-9, the J call TRBJ1-2; D is uncertain. The germline CDR1 and CDR2 sequences are SEHNR and FQNEAQ (reference sequence). Trimming removed 0 bases from V and 8 bases from J, with 10 bases in between. This CDR3 has 13 residues. The CDR3 region has the DNA TGTGCCAGCAGCTTAGCTGAGGCCGACGGCTACACCTTC. This gives the protein CASSLAEADGYTF.

The chain has TRBV7-6 and TRBJ2-5, with 9 bases aligning to TRBD2. Germline loops: CDR1 SGHVS, CDR2 FNYEAQ. The CDR3 loop spans 14 amino acids. The V segment lost 5 bases and the J segment 4 bases; nucleotides outside the gene matches: 5. Here the CDR3 DNA reads TGTGCCAGCAGCCCCCTAGCGGGGATAGAGACCCAGTACTTC. This gives the protein CASSPLAGIETQYF.

The chain employs TRBV7-2 and TRBJ1-1; TRBD1 is a possible D gene (5 bases). The V end was cut by 1 base, the J end by 10 bases, with 16 bases between. Per germline, CDR1 SGHTA and CDR2 FQGNSA. The CDR3 runs to 14 residues. The CDR3 nucleotides are TGTGCCAGCAGCTTAGTAGTAGGGGCCAATGGAGCTTTCTTT. Translating gives CASSLVVGANGAFF.

The rearrangement joins TRBV10-3 to TRBJ2-2; D gene unclear. The CDR3 sequence is 13 residues long. V lost 4 bases and J lost 7, with 10 bases in between. Looked up from germline, CDR1 is ENHRY and CDR2 is SYGVKD. CDR3 nucleotide sequence: TGTGCCATCAGTGCCCCGACTGTCGGGGAGCTGTTTTTT. It yields the protein CAISAPTVGELFF.

V usage is TRBV4-3 and J usage is TRBJ2-7, with TRBD1 matching 9 bases. The germline V gene encodes CDR1 LGHNA and CDR2 YSLEER. V was clipped by 0 bases and J by 2 bases; unmatched bases: 20. The CDR3 length is 21 residues. CDR3 loop: CASSQDPGQGWFKSDPYEQYF. The CDR3 DNA reads as TGCGCCAGCAGCCAAGATCCGGGACAGGGCTGGTTTAAGTCCGATCCCTACGAGCAGTACTTC.

The J gene is TRBJ2-1, the V gene TRBV27, with 10 nucleotides matching TRBD1. Germline V gene data show CDR1 as MNHEY and CDR2 as SMNVEV (reference sequence). The CDR3 is 14 residues long. V lost 6 bases to trimming and J lost 6 bases; unmatched junction nucleotides: 5. The CDR3 nucleotides are TGTGCCAGCAGCAGACAGGGGGCAGGCAATGAGCAGTTCTTC. As protein: CASSRQGAGNEQFF.

J is TRBJ2-1 and V is TRBV5-1, with 8 bases identical to TRBD1. CDR1 SGHRS and CDR2 YFSETQ come from the germline V gene. V lost 1 base, J lost 6 bases, and 6 bases stayed unmatched. The CDR3 is 15 residues long. The DNA for the CDR3 is TGCGCCAGCAGCTTGCAGGACAGGGTAGGCAATGAGCAGTTCTTC. This codes for CASSLQDRVGNEQFF.

The chain links TRBV4-3 to TRBJ2-1, with 9 nucleotides matching TRBD2. V trimming: 2 bases; J trimming: 5 bases; junction bases outside the gene matches: 4. The CDR3 covers 15 residues. Per germline, CDR1 LGHNA and CDR2 YSLEER. The CDR3 DNA reads TGCGCCAGCAGCCAACTAGCGGGGCACAACAATGAGCAGTTCTTC. This encodes CASSQLAGHNNEQFF.

This clone was detected a few times. This sequence joins TRBV27 and TRBJ1-1; a weak D match, TRBD1 (6 bases). Germline V lookup: CDR1 MNHEY, CDR2 SMNVEV (reference sequence). The V and J ends lost 2 bases and 4 bases respectively, with 11 bases between them. This CDR3 region has 14 residues. The CDR3 nucleotides are TGTGCCAGCAGTTTAAGGCAGGGGAGCACTGAAGCTTTCTTT. Translating it yields CASSLRQGSTEAFF.

The chain joins TRBV10-1 to TRBJ2-5; 7 positions match TRBD2. The CDR3 runs to 14 residues. With V trimmed by 2 bases and J by 7 bases, 7 bases remained unmatched. Per germline, CDR1 WNHNN and CDR2 SYGVQD (reference sequence). CDR3 sequence: CASSERDYMGTQYF. DNA for the CDR3: TGCGCCAGCAGTGAGAGGGACTATATGGGGACCCAGTACTTC.

The genes are TRBV7-8 and TRBJ2-7, with TRBD1 matching 12 bases. Germline CDR1 reads SGHVS; CDR2 reads FQNEAQ. The CDR3 has 16 amino acids. Trimming at V came to 0 bases and at J to 6 bases, leaving 6 bases not matched to a gene. CDR3 coding DNA: TGTGCCAGCAGCTTAGCCCTCGGGACAGGGGGCCTCGAGCAGTACTTC. It is translated as CASSLALGTGGLEQYF.

This clone was counted a single time. V is TRBV7-2 and J is TRBJ2-7, with D hard to call. The CDR3 is 12 amino acids. V was pared by 1 base and J by 2 bases, with 3 bases between. Germline V CDR1 and CDR2: SGHTA, FQGNSA. For the CDR3, the DNA is TGTGCCAGCAGCTTAGTAGCCTACGAGCAGTACTTC. This translates into CASSLVAYEQYF.

V gene TRBV6-5 combines with J gene TRBJ1-2; 7 bases fit TRBD1. V was clipped by 7 bases and J by 8 bases; unmatched bases: 16. There are 15 residues in the CDR3. In germline, CDR1 is MNHEY, CDR2 SVGAGI. In nucleotides, the CDR3 is TGTGCCAGCACCGGGACAGTCCCATGGGCCGGGGGCTACACCTTC. As protein: CASTGTVPWAGGYTF.

The chain joins TRBV18 to TRBJ1-3; D is undetermined. The V and J ends lost 6 bases and 4 bases respectively, with 10 bases between them. CDR1 KGHSH and CDR2 LQKENI come from the germline V gene. The CDR3 consists of 13 residues. In nucleotides, the CDR3 is TGTGCCAGCTCCCCGCCTGCGGGAAACACCATATATTTT. Translating gives CASSPPAGNTIYF.

This rearrangement joins TRBV30 to TRBJ1-1; D might be TRBD1 (6 bases). The V end was cut by 0 bases, the J end by 9 bases, with 11 bases between. CDR1 and CDR2 from the germline V gene are GTSNPN and SVGIG (reference sequence). This CDR3 is built from 12 residues. The CDR3: CAWSVQGGQAFF. The CDR3 region has the DNA TGTGCCTGGAGTGTACAGGGAGGGCAAGCTTTCTTT.